This T cell receptor (beta chain) was obtained from a study of T cell repertoires in ileal Crohn's disease. In the study overall: At surgery, more than 30% of patients smoked, with median disease duration about eight years. Study-level results: Active smokers at surgery had more clonal expansions than non-smokers.

A remark on this clone: Its matching antigen is unknown.

TCRB immunosequencing input was around 540 nanograms of biopsy DNA per sample. The method was immunoSEQ multiplex PCR; TCRdb's version includes in-frame clones alone and lacks a portion of them. The sample lists about 17,000 clones; 60% were seen once. V lost 4 bases and J lost 1, with 14 bases in between. The CDR3 runs to 15 residues. CDR1 is SGHTA and CDR2 is FQGNSA in the germline V gene. The TCR was taken from an adult with Crohn's disease. The sequenced sample consisted of ileal tissue. V gene TRBV7-2 combines with J gene TRBJ2-7, with D maybe TRBD2 (5 bases). In DNA, the CDR3 is TGTGCCAGCAGCTCCGGTGTGAGGGAATCCTACGAGCAGTACTTC. It codes for CASSSGVRESYEQYF. The complete variable domain, with remaining parts taken from reference TRBV7-2 and TRBJ2-7, reads GAGVSQSPSNKVTEKGKDVELRCDPISGHTALYWYRQSLGQGLEFLIYFQGNSAPDKSGLPSDRFSAERTGGSVSTLTIQRTQQEDSAVYLCASSSGVRESYEQYFGPGTRLTVT.